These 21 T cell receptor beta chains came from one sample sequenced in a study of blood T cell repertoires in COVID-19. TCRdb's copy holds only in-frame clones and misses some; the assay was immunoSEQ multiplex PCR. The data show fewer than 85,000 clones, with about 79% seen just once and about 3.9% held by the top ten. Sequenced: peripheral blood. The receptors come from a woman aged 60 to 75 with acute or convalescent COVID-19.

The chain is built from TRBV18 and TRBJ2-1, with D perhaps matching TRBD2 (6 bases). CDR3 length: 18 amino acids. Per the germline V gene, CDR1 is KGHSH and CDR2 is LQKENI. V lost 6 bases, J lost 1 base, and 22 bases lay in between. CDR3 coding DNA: TGTGCCAGCTCCACAGAACGGGAGTTCGGGATGTCCTACAATGAGCAGTTCTTC. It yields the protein CASSTEREFGMSYNEQFF.

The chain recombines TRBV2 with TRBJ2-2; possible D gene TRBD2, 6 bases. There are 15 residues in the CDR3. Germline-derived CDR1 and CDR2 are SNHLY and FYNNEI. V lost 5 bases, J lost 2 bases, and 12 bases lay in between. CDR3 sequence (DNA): TGTGCCAGCAGTCGCCGGACTACTAACACCGGGGAGCTGTTTTTT. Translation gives CASSRRTTNTGELFF.

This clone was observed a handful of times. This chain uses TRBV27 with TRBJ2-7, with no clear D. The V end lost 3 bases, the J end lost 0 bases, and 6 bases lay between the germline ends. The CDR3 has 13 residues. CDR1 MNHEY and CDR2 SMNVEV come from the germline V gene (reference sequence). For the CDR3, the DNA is TGTGCCAGCAGTTTGACACGCTCCTACGAGCAGTACTTC. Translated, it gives CASSLTRSYEQYF.

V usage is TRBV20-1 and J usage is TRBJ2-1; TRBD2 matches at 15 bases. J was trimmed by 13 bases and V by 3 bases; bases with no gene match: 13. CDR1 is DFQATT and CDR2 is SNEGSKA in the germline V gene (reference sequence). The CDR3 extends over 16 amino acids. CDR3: CSASGIEGLAGGPQFF. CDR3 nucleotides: TGCAGTGCTAGTGGGATTGAAGGACTAGCGGGAGGGCCACAGTTCTTC.

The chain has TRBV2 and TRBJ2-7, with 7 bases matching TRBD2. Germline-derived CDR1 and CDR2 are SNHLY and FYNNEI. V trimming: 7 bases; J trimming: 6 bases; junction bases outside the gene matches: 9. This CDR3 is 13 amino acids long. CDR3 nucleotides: TGTGCCAGCACCCTCGGGAGGAGGGGCGAGCAGTACTTC. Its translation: CASTLGRRGEQYF.

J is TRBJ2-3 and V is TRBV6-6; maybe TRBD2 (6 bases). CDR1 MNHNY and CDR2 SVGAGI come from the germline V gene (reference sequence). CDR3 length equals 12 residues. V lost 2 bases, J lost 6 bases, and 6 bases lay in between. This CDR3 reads CASSYRGDTQYF. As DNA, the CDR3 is TGTGCCAGCAGTTACCGGGGGGATACGCAGTATTTT.

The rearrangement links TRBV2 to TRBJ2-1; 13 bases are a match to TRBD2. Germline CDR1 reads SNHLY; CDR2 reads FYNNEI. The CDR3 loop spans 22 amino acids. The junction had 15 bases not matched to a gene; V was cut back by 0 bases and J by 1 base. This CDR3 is CASSEALRTSGRAWGSYNEQFF. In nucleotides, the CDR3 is TGTGCCAGCAGTGAAGCGCTTCGCACTAGCGGGAGGGCCTGGGGGTCCTACAATGAGCAGTTCTTC.

CDR3 amino acids: CASSPPRGNNSPLHF. CDR3 DNA: TGTGCCAGCAGTCCGCCCAGGGGTAATAATTCACCCCTCCACTTT. The rearrangement links TRBV6-5 to TRBJ1-6; tentative D call: TRBD1 (6 bases). The CDR3 extends over 15 amino acids. CDR1 is MNHEY, CDR2 SVGAGI, per germline. V gave up 5 bases and J gave up 5 bases, with 13 bases separating them.

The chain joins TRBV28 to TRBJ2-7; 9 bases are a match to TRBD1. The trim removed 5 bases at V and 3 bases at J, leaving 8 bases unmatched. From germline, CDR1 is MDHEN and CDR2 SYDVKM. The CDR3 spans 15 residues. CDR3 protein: CASSPATGGSYEQYF. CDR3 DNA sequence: TGTGCCAGCAGTCCCGCGACAGGGGGAAGCTACGAGCAGTACTTC. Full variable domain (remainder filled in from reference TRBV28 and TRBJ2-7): DVKVTQSSRYLVKRTGEKVFLECVQDMDHENMFWYRQDPGLGLRLIYFSYDVKMKEKGDIPEGYSVSREKKERFSLILESASTNQTSMYLCASSPATGGSYEQYFGPGTRLTVT.

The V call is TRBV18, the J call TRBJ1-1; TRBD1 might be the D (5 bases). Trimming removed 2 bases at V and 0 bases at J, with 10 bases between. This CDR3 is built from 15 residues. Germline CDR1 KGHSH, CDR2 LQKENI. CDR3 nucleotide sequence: TGTGCCAGCTCACCAAAGGGGAACATGAACACTGAAGCTTTCTTT. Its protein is CASSPKGNMNTEAFF.

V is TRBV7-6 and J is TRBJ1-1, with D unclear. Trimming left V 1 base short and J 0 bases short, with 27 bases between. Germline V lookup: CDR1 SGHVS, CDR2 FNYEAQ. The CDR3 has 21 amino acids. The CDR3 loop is CASSLDYGFFVQMTMNTEAFF. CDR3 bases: TGTGCCAGCAGCTTAGATTATGGGTTTTTTGTTCAGATGACTATGAACACTGAAGCTTTCTTT.

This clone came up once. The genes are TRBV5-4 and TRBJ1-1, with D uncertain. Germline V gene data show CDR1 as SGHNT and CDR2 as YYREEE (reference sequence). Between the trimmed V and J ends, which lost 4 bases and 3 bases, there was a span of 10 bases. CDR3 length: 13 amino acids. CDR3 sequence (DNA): TGTGCCAGCAGCCAGGAACGAGACACTGAAGCTTTCTTT. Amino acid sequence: CASSQERDTEAFF.

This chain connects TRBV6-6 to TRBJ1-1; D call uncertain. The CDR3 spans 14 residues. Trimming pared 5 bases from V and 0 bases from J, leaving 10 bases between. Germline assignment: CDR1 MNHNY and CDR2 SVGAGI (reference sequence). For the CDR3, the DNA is TGTGCCAGCAGTCTAACAACACTGAACACTGAAGCTTTCTTT. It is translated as CASSLTTLNTEAFF.

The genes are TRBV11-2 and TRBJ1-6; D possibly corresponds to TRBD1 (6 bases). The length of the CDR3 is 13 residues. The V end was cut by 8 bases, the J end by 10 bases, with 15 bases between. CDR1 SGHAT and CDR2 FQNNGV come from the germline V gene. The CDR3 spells CASSQGSNSPLHF. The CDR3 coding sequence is TGTGCCAGCTCTCAGGGGAGTAACTCACCCCTCCACTTT.

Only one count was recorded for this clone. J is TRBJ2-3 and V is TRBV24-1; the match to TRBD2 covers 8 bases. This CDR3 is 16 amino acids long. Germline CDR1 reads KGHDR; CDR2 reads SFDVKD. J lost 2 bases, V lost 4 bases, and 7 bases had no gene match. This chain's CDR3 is CATSDLAGLHTDTQYF. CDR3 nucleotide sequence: TGTGCCACCAGTGACCTAGCGGGTCTACACACAGATACGCAGTATTTT.

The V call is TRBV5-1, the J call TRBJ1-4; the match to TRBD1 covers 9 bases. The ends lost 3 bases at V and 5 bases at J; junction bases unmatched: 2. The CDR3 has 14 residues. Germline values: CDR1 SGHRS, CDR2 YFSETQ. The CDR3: CASSYTGGNEKLFF. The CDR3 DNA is TGCGCCAGCAGCTACACAGGGGGCAATGAAAAACTGTTTTTT.

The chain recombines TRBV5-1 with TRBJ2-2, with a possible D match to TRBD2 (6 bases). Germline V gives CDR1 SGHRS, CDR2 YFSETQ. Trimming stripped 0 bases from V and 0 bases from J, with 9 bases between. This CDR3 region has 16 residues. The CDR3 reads CASSLGASANTGELFF. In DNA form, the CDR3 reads TGCGCCAGCAGCTTGGGGGCTAGCGCGAACACCGGGGAGCTGTTTTTT. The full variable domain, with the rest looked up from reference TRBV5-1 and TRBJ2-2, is KAGVTQTPRYLIKTRGQQVTLSCSPISGHRSVSWYQQTPGQGLQFLFEYFSETQRNKGNFPGRFSGRQFSNSRSEMNVSTLELGDSALYLCASSLGASANTGELFFGEGSRLTVL.

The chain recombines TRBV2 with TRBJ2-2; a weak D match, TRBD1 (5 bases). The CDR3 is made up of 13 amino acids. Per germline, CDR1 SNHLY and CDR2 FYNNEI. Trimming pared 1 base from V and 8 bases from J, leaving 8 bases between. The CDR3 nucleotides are TGTGCCAGCAGTGAAGTCCAGGGTGGGGAGCTGTTTTTT. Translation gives CASSEVQGGELFF.

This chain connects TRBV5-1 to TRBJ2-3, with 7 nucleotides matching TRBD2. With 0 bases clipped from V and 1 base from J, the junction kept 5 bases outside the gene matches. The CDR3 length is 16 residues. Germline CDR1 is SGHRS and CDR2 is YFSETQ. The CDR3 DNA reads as TGCGCCAGCAGCTTGGGAGGGCTAGCGGGCACAGATACGCAGTATTTT. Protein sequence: CASSLGGLAGTDTQYF.

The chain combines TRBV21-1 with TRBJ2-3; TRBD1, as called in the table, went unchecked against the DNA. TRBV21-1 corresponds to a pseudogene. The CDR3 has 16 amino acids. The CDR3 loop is CASSKRDRGLTDTQYF. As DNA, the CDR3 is TGTGCCAGCAGCAAGAGGGACAGGGGTTTAACAGATACGCAGTATTTT.

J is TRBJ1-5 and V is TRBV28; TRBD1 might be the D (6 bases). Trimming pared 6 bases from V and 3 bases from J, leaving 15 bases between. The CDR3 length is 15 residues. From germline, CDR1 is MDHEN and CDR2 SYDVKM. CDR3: CASRYVGQNNQPQHF. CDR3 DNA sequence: TGTGCCAGCAGATACGTCGGACAGAACAATCAGCCCCAGCATTTT.